This T cell receptor (beta chain) was documented in a study of response to subunit inactivated influenza vaccine. MiXCR, applied by TCRdb to the RT-PCR reads, yields one record per CDR3 protein. This table holds about 480,000 distinct CDR3 sequences, roughly 9.7% found once. This clonotype turned up a few times. Its antigen is undetermined. Study observations and caveats: Authors suggested few new T cells are recruited by each seasonal influenza vaccination.

Germline V gene data show CDR1 as SGHDT and CDR2 as YYEEEE. V was cut by 4 bases and J by 5 bases, with 22 bases left in between. This CDR3 region has 16 residues. The sample in question was PBMCs from blood, obtained 45 days after vaccination. This chain connects TRBV5-6 to TRBJ2-7; D remains ambiguous. The source of this sequence is a man in his forties or fifties who received an inactivated influenza vaccine. CDR3: CASSVDPIGVIDEQYF. The CDR3 DNA sequence: TGTGCCAGCAGCGTGGACCCGATCGGTGTAATCGACGAGCAGTACTTC.